This is a list of T cell receptor beta chains from one sample in a study of blood T cell repertoires in COVID-19. Only in-frame clones appear in the TCRdb table, and some are missing; sequencing was by immunoSEQ multiplex PCR. The sample consists of 100,000 to 150,000 clones, about 88% of them appearing once. Material: peripheral blood. The receptors were gathered from a woman aged 80 or older with acute or convalescent COVID-19. Each CDR3 is given with its conserved first and last residue. A D gene is named only where the DNA matches it firmly. Some rows mark clone size as missing; the rest say once, few, many or name a class of expanded clone.

V	J	D	size	DNA	CDR3
TRBV5-1	TRBJ2-2	TRBD2	NA	TGCGCCAGCACCACCGGCGGGAGGGAAGGCGGGGAGCTGTTTTTT	CASTTGGREGGELFF
TRBV11-1	TRBJ2-5	TRBD2	NA	TGTGCCAGCAGCCCCCCTAGCGGGGGGGTCCAAGAGACCCAGTACTTC	CASSPPSGGVQETQYF
TRBV12-3/TRBV12-4	TRBJ1-2	NA	few	TGTGCCAGCAGTGCGGGGGCATATGGCTACACCTTC	CASSAGAYGYTF
TRBV19	TRBJ1-5	TRBD1	few	TGTGCCAGCAAGACAGGGTGGGATGTGGATCAGCCCCAGCATTTT	CASKTGWDVDQPQHF
TRBV6-5	TRBJ2-1	TRBD2	NA	TGTGCCAGCAGATCTGGTGGGCTAGCGGGAGAATTGGTGTTCTTC	CASRSGGLAGELVFF
TRBV6-5	TRBJ2-7	TRBD1	NA	TGTGCCAGCTCCCCTTATGCAGGGGGCCCCTACGAGCAGTACTTC	CASSPYAGGPYEQYF
TRBV5-1	TRBJ2-5	TRBD2	NA	TGCGCCAGCCTATTAGCGGGAGGCTCTAGAGAGACCCAGTACTTC	CASLLAGGSRETQYF
TRBV12-3/TRBV12-4	TRBJ1-5	NA	NA	TGTGCCAGCAGTTTGGGCCAAAAGCCCCAGCATTTT	CASSLGQKPQHF
TRBV28	TRBJ1-5	NA	NA	TGTGCCAGCAGGGGTACAGGGAAGCACAATCAGCCCCAGCATTTT	CASRGTGKHNQPQHF
TRBV20-1	TRBJ1-4	NA	NA	TGCAGTGCTAGTCCCTTTAGGGGGTTTGGTGAAAAACTGTTTTTT	CSASPFRGFGEKLFF
TRBV12-3/TRBV12-4	TRBJ1-4	NA	NA	TGTGCCAGCAGTCAGATCGAAAAACTGTTTTTT	CASSQIEKLFF
TRBV5-4	TRBJ2-3	TRBD2	NA	TGTGCCAGCAGCCGGACTAGCGGGGGAACAGATACGCAGTATTTT	CASSRTSGGTDTQYF
TRBV7-6	TRBJ2-7	TRBD1	NA	TGTGCCAGCAGCTTGGGACAGGGGGTTTACGAGCAGTACTTC	CASSLGQGVYEQYF
TRBV9	TRBJ2-7	TRBD1	NA	TGTGCCAGCAGCGTGGGACAGGGGAAGACCTACGAGCAGTACTTC	CASSVGQGKTYEQYF
TRBV28	TRBJ2-5	NA	NA	TGTGCCAGCACACTAGGAGAGACCCAGTACTTC	CASTLGETQYF
TRBV3-1/TRBV3-2	TRBJ2-2	NA	NA	TGTGCCAGCAGCCAAGGGCACACGAACACCGGGGAGCTGTTTTTT	CASSQGHTNTGELFF
TRBV6-5	TRBJ1-2	NA	NA	TGTGCCAGCACCAAAGCTCAGGGCACTAACTATGGCTACACCTTC	CASTKAQGTNYGYTF
TRBV6-5	TRBJ1-2	NA	NA	TGTGCCAGCAGCCTCGACAGGAACTATGGCTACACCTTC	CASSLDRNYGYTF
TRBV5-1	TRBJ2-2	NA	few	TGCGCCAGCAGCTTGCCTAGCACGACCGGGGAGCTGTTTTTT	CASSLPSTTGELFF
TRBV5-1	TRBJ1-4	NA	NA	TGCGCCAGCAGCCCCCGACGGGCAACTAATGAAAAACTGTTTTTT	CASSPRRATNEKLFF